This T cell receptor beta chain is drawn from a study of T cell changes during pregnancy in multiple sclerosis. This CDR3 region has 16 residues. V dropped 0 bases and J dropped 1 base, with 11 bases sitting between them. Germline V gives CDR1 SGHAT, CDR2 FQNNGV. Clones were read by immunoSEQ multiplex PCR, and TCRdb kept only the in-frame ones, dropping some. The data hold around 70,000 clones, with approximately 92% observed a single time. The source of this sequence is a female donor with multiple sclerosis, enrolled in a pregnancy study. The input for sequencing was peripheral blood, taken before pregnancy. The genes are TRBV11-2 and TRBJ2-3; a weak D match, TRBD2 (5 bases). The CDR3 region has the DNA TGTGCCAGCAGCTTAGACCCTAGCTTACGCACAGATACGCAGTATTTT. It translates to CASSLDPSLRTDTQYF.